Presented here are 8 T cell receptor beta chains from one specimen sequenced in a study of cytomegalovirus exposure and HLA in healthy donors. Both 60 Vbeta primers and 13 Jbeta primers went into the PCR. The table came from immunoSEQ multiplex PCR; TCRdb's copy has only in-frame clones and leaves some out. The data hold some 150,000 clones, with around 82% observed a single time. Material: PBMCs. The receptor set was obtained from a male donor in good health and CMV-seronegative.

Here the CDR3 reads CASSEGPNYEQYF. The CDR3 coding sequence is TGTGCCAGCAGTGAAGGTCCTAACTACGAGCAGTACTTC. V is TRBV2 and J is TRBJ2-7; D is undetermined. The CDR3 covers 13 residues. Germline V CDR1 and CDR2: SNHLY, FYNNEI. With 1 base removed from V and 3 bases from J, the gap between germline ends came to 7 bases.

V gene TRBV5-1 combines with J gene TRBJ2-5; 9 bases align to TRBD2. This CDR3 is 16 amino acids long. V was pared by 1 base and J by 5 bases, with 9 bases of the junction left unmatched. Per germline, CDR1 SGHRS and CDR2 YFSETQ. This CDR3 is CASSLQRGGAGETQYF. The CDR3 bases are TGCGCCAGCAGCTTGCAGCGCGGGGGGGCAGGGGAGACCCAGTACTTC.

J is TRBJ2-3 and V is TRBV4-2; 8 nucleotides match TRBD2. The germline CDR1 and CDR2 sequences are LGHNA and YNFKEQ. There are 20 residues in the CDR3. The junction had 14 bases not matched to a gene; V was cut back by 0 bases and J by 0 bases. Written as DNA, the CDR3 is TGTGCCAGCAGCCAAGAGGCGCTCAGTCGCGGGAGGATTAGCACAGATACGCAGTATTTT. It codes for CASSQEALSRGRISTDTQYF.

This chain uses TRBV9 with TRBJ2-2, with 13 bases matching TRBD2. This CDR3 comprises 19 residues. From germline, CDR1 is SGDLS and CDR2 YYNGEE. J was trimmed by 0 bases and V by 4 bases; bases with no gene match: 9. The CDR3 nucleotides are TGTGCCAGCAGCTCGGGACTAGCGGGAACCATTACGAACACCGGGGAGCTGTTTTTT. Translating gives CASSSGLAGTITNTGELFF.

This clone has just a few counts. Other DNA sequences in this sample translate to the same CDR3. The rearrangement links TRBV5-4 to TRBJ2-3, with D perhaps matching TRBD2 (5 bases). This CDR3 spans 14 amino acids. Looked up from germline, CDR1 is SGHNT and CDR2 is YYREEE (reference sequence). Trimming stripped 0 bases from V and 0 bases from J, with 5 bases between. CDR3 in DNA: TGTGCCAGCAGCTTGGCGGGAAGCACAGATACGCAGTATTTT. Protein sequence: CASSLAGSTDTQYF.

CDR3 DNA: TGTGCCAGCAGCTTATCTAGCGGGGGCCATTGGGTGTACTTC. Protein product: CASSLSSGGHWVYF. The chain recombines TRBV7-9 with TRBJ2-5, with 10 bases aligning to TRBD2. CDR3 length: 14 residues. Germline loops: CDR1 SEHNR, CDR2 FQNEAQ (reference sequence). The V and J ends lost 2 bases and 13 bases, in that order; junction bases with no gene match: 10.

V usage is TRBV2 and J usage is TRBJ2-4; D is possibly TRBD2 (6 bases). CDR1 is SNHLY and CDR2 is FYNNEI in the germline V gene. Trimming pared 10 bases from V and 2 bases from J, leaving 18 bases between. This CDR3 comprises 15 residues. The CDR3 nucleotides are TGTGCCACCGAACGGGAGACGAGGACCAAAAACATTCAGTACTTC. The encoded protein is CATERETRTKNIQYF.

As to this clone: The same CDR3 arises from other DNA sequences in this sample as well. V usage is TRBV9 and J usage is TRBJ2-3; 7 bases are shared with TRBD1. Trimming removed 1 base from V and 4 bases from J; junction bases left unmatched: 6. Germline V lookup: CDR1 SGDLS, CDR2 YYNGEE. The CDR3 runs 15 residues. The CDR3 DNA reads TGTGCCAGCAGCGTACAGGACAGGTTCCCAGATACGCAGTATTTT. This gives the protein CASSVQDRFPDTQYF.